The 18 T cell receptor beta chains below all came from one sample that was sequenced in a study of cytomegalovirus exposure and HLA in healthy donors. Amplification used 60 Vbeta primers and 13 Jbeta primers. Sequenced by immunoSEQ multiplex PCR; TCRdb stores in-frame clones only, minus some. Here the sample spans some 200,000 clones, around 89% being singletons. Sequencing was done on a sample of PBMCs. Source of these receptors: a woman younger than 35 in good health and CMV-seronegative.

CDR3 loop: CASSLRASEAFF. CDR3 nucleotide sequence: TGTGCCAGCAGCCTCAGGGCGTCTGAAGCTTTCTTT. This chain joins TRBV11-2 and TRBJ1-1, with D perhaps TRBD1 (5 bases). The germline CDR1 and CDR2 sequences are SGHAT and FQNNGV. Trimming shortened V by 5 bases and J by 6 bases, and 10 bases separated the two germline ends. The CDR3 runs to 12 residues. The whole variable domain, remainder taken from reference TRBV11-2 and TRBJ1-1, is EAGVAQSPRYKIIEKRQSVAFWCNPISGHATLYWYQQILGQGPKLLIQFQNNGVVDDSQLPKDRFSAERLKGVDSTLKIQPAKLEDSAVYLCASSLRASEAFFGQGTRLTVV.

The rearrangement joins TRBV27 to TRBJ1-2; TRBD1 matches at 8 bases. V lost 9 bases and J lost 2; bases outside the gene matches: 8. The germline V gene has CDR1 MNHEY and CDR2 SMNVEV (reference sequence). This CDR3 has 14 residues. CDR3 in DNA: TGTGCCAGGTCCTCCGGACAGGGAAACTATGGCTACACCTTC. It translates to CARSSGQGNYGYTF.

The chain joins TRBV7-7 to TRBJ2-7; perhaps TRBD1 as D (5 bases). This CDR3 comprises 13 residues. From germline, CDR1 is SSHAT and CDR2 FNYEAQ (reference sequence). Trimming shortened V by 5 bases and J by 6 bases, and 14 bases separated the two germline ends. In DNA, the CDR3 is TGTGCCAGCAGCGTGTCCTCAGGGTCCGAGCAGTACTTC. As protein: CASSVSSGSEQYF.

This clone showed up just a few times. The chain employs TRBV25-1 and TRBJ1-1; D is ambiguous. V dropped 3 bases and J dropped 0 bases, with 11 bases sitting between them. Germline V gene data show CDR1 as MGHDK and CDR2 as SYGVNS. CDR3 length: 15 amino acids. The CDR3 sequence is CASSDRNSLNTEAFF. The DNA for the CDR3 is TGTGCCAGCAGTGATCGTAACAGCTTGAACACTGAAGCTTTCTTT.

This chain connects TRBV29-1 to TRBJ2-5; D is perhaps TRBD1 (6 bases). The length of the CDR3 is 13 residues. Per germline, CDR1 SQVTM and CDR2 ANQGSEA. V lost 6 bases to trimming and J lost 2 bases, with 13 bases between them. CDR3 in DNA: TGCAGCGTCGCTTCGACAGGACAAGAGACCCAGTACTTC. Its protein is CSVASTGQETQYF.

In this sample, this clone turned up once. This sample includes further DNA sequences coding for the same CDR3. The rearrangement uses TRBV11-2 and TRBJ1-6; D gene unclear. Germline assignment: CDR1 SGHAT and CDR2 FQNNGV. This CDR3 spans 12 amino acids. V dropped 4 bases and J dropped 6 bases, with 4 bases sitting between them. The CDR3, as DNA: TGTGCCAGCAGCTCGAGTAATTCACCCCTCCACTTT. Translated: CASSSSNSPLHF.

V usage is TRBV7-7 and J usage is TRBJ2-2, with a possible D match to TRBD1 (6 bases). CDR1 is SSHAT and CDR2 is FNYEAQ in the germline V gene (reference sequence). The length of the CDR3 is 15 residues. V lost 1 base, J lost 5 bases, and 11 bases lay in between. The CDR3 DNA follows: TGTGCCAGCAGCTTAGGGACAGTTGGAACCGGGGAGCTGTTTTTT. It translates to CASSLGTVGTGELFF.

The chain uses TRBV4-2 and TRBJ2-2; D is unclear. Trimming pared 4 bases from V and 5 bases from J, leaving 17 bases between. There are 16 residues in the CDR3. The germline CDR1 and CDR2 sequences are LGHNA and YNFKEQ. CDR3 DNA: TGTGCCAGCAGCCGCAACCCGGTTACGACAACCGGGGAGCTGTTTTTT. It yields the protein CASSRNPVTTTGELFF.

V gene TRBV10-2 combines with J gene TRBJ2-1, with D unclear. Germline V gives CDR1 WSHSY, CDR2 SAAADI. Trimming took off 7 bases at V and 7 bases at J, with 17 bases between the two ends. The CDR3 has 14 residues. The DNA for the CDR3 is TGCGCCAGCACTTCCCTGGATGTCGGGAATGAGCAGTTCTTC. Residues: CASTSLDVGNEQFF.

The chain recombines TRBV7-8 with TRBJ2-3, with D perhaps TRBD2 (5 bases). V was cut by 5 bases and J by 2 bases, with 14 bases left in between. The CDR3 length is 15 residues. Germline assignment: CDR1 SGHVS and CDR2 FQNEAQ. The CDR3 DNA sequence: TGTGCCAGCAGCGGACGGGATTTCACCACAGATACGCAGTATTTT. It yields the protein CASSGRDFTTDTQYF.

The chain carries TRBV14 and TRBJ1-4; 7 nucleotides line up with TRBD1. The CDR3 sequence is 15 residues long. Germline CDR1 is SGHDN and CDR2 is FVKESK. With V trimmed by 4 bases and J by 10 bases, 12 bases remained unmatched. This CDR3 reads CASSPDREILGKLFF. CDR3 sequence (DNA): TGTGCCAGCAGCCCTGACAGGGAAATTCTTGGAAAACTGTTTTTT.

The rearrangement joins TRBV10-3 to TRBJ2-2; 7 bases are a match to TRBD1. This CDR3 has 15 residues. Trimming took 6 bases from V and 5 from J; bases not matched to a gene: 9. Germline assignment: CDR1 ENHRY and CDR2 SYGVKD. Written as DNA, the CDR3 is TGTGCCATCAGCGTGACAGGGATGTGGACCGGGGAGCTGTTTTTT. Its translation: CAISVTGMWTGELFF.

The chain recombines TRBV10-1 with TRBJ2-7, with a tentative D call TRBD1 (6 bases). Germline V lookup: CDR1 WNHNN, CDR2 SYGVQD (reference sequence). Trimming removed 5 bases from V and 4 bases from J, with 18 bases in between. This CDR3 has 15 amino acids. CDR3 in DNA: TGCGCCAGCAGTCGCCGGGACAATGGAGTTTACGAGCAGTACTTC. Protein: CASSRRDNGVYEQYF.

V gene TRBV6-6 combines with J gene TRBJ1-6; D is undetermined. Trimming took 7 bases from V and 4 from J, leaving 8 bases between them. The CDR3 extends over 13 amino acids. Germline V gives CDR1 MNHNY, CDR2 SVGAGI (reference sequence). This CDR3 reads CASMRSYNSPLHF. CDR3 DNA: TGTGCCAGCATGAGGTCTTATAATTCACCCCTCCACTTT.

V and J are TRBV7-3 and TRBJ2-3, with 10 bases matching TRBD2. J gave up 2 bases and V 3 bases, and 8 bases lay outside the gene matches. The CDR3 has 17 residues. Germline-derived CDR1 and CDR2 are SGHTA and FQGTGA. The CDR3 bases are TGTGCCAGCAGCTTTGGGGTAGCGGGAGGTTTCACAGATACGCAGTATTTT. Its translation is CASSFGVAGGFTDTQYF. The entire variable domain, with the rest obtained from reference TRBV7-3 and TRBJ2-3, is as follows: GAGVSQTPSNKVTEKGKYVELRCDPISGHTALYWYRQSLGQGPEFLIYFQGTGAADDSGLPNDRFFAVRPEGSVSTLKIQRTERGDSAVYLCASSFGVAGGFTDTQYFGPGTRLTVL.

The gene calls are TRBV4-3 and TRBJ1-4, with 8 bases that match TRBD1. The CDR3 spans 17 residues. With 4 bases clipped from V and 4 bases from J, the junction kept 11 bases outside the gene matches. Germline assignment: CDR1 LGHNA and CDR2 YSLEER. CDR3 in DNA: TGCGCCAGCAGCCGCGTCGCAGGGGGCGGGTATAATGAAAAACTGTTTTTT. Translation: CASSRVAGGGYNEKLFF.

This clone appeared a few times. This rearrangement joins TRBV5-1 to TRBJ2-3; 9 positions agree with TRBD1. Per the germline V gene, CDR1 is SGHRS and CDR2 is YFSETQ. The CDR3 has 14 residues. Unmatched junction bases numbered 2, after V lost 4 bases and J lost 2 bases. CDR3 coding DNA: TGCGCCAGCAGCCGGACAGGGGACACAGATACGCAGTATTTT. Its protein is CASSRTGDTDTQYF.

In regard to this clone: In the same sample, other DNA sequences code for this CDR3. As DNA, the CDR3 is TGTGCCAGCAGCTTAAGAGCAGGGCAGTACTTC. It encodes CASSLRAGQYF. The chain uses TRBV13 and TRBJ2-7; D is unresolved. The CDR3 loop spans 11 amino acids. Germline CDR1 is PRHDT and CDR2 is FYEKMQ (reference sequence). V was pared by 2 bases and J by 9 bases, with 8 bases between.